This record covers a single T cell receptor (beta chain). The sample is drawn from a study of CD8 T cells in Susac syndrome. Reverse transcription used about 0.45 to 1 ug RNA and random hexamers. TCRdb redid the calling of the immunoSEQ multiplex PCR reads with MiXCR, one entry per CDR3 protein. The table includes some 240,000 distinct CDR3 sequences, about 95% detected once. The germline gives CDR1 DFQATT, CDR2 SNEGSKA (reference sequence). The CDR3 has 15 residues. V was cut by 6 bases and J by 4 bases, with 20 bases left in between. Sequenced material: CD4+ T cells from PBMCs. The clonotype was recovered from a human donor with Susac syndrome. The chain carries TRBV20-1 and TRBJ2-3; D gene uncertain. CDR3 sequence: CSATRRGKSADTQYF. The CDR3 coding sequence is TGCAGTGCCACCCGACGTGGGAAGTCCGCAGATACGCAGTATTTT.